The 9 T cell receptor beta chains below were found in one sample sequenced in a study of cytomegalovirus exposure and HLA in healthy donors. With 60 Vbeta and 13 Jbeta primers, the PCR was carried out. TCRdb keeps only in-frame clones here, not all; method: immunoSEQ multiplex PCR. The sample table sets out about 100,000 clones. Specimen: PBMCs. These receptors all come from a man in his fifties in good health and CMV-seronegative.

V is TRBV19 and J is TRBJ2-7; D unclear. Trimming shortened V by 8 bases and J by 1 base, and 15 bases separated the two germline ends. This CDR3 has 14 residues. From germline, CDR1 is LNHDA and CDR2 SQIVND (reference sequence). This CDR3 reads CASGPQSPSYEQYF. CDR3 nucleotides: TGTGCCAGTGGCCCCCAGTCACCTTCCTACGAGCAGTACTTC.

This chain joins TRBV18 and TRBJ1-1; the D is unclear. Trimming removed 3 bases at V and 3 bases at J, with 8 bases between. Per the germline V gene, CDR1 is KGHSH and CDR2 is LQKENI. This CDR3 comprises 13 residues. CDR3 DNA: TGTGCCAGCTCACCGCCCACGGACACTGAAGCTTTCTTT. Protein product: CASSPPTDTEAFF.

The chain has TRBV5-8 and TRBJ1-2; D is possibly TRBD1 (6 bases). The CDR3 has 15 amino acids. Germline assignment: CDR1 SGHTS and CDR2 YDEGEE. Trimming cost V 4 bases and J 5 bases, with 18 bases left between them. The CDR3 region is CASSPGPQGMYGYTF. The DNA for the CDR3 is TGTGCCAGCAGCCCGGGACCGCAGGGGATGTATGGCTACACCTTC. The variable domain in full, completed from reference TRBV5-8 and TRBJ1-2, reads EAGVTQSPTHLIKTRGQQATLRCSPISGHTSVYWYQQALGLGLQFLLWYDEGEERNRGNFPPRFSGRQFPNYSSELNVNALELEDSALYLCASSPGPQGMYGYTFGSGTRLTVV.

The chain has TRBV2 and TRBJ1-5, with a possible D match to TRBD1 (5 bases). The CDR3 is 15 residues long. V was cut by 2 bases and J by 0 bases, with 8 bases left in between. Per germline, CDR1 SNHLY and CDR2 FYNNEI. The CDR3: CASSEQGNSNQPQHF. The DNA for the CDR3 is TGTGCCAGCAGTGAACAGGGCAATAGCAATCAGCCCCAGCATTTT.

The rearrangement joins TRBV19 to TRBJ1-5, with D uncertain. Germline assignment: CDR1 LNHDA and CDR2 SQIVND (reference sequence). V was pared by 1 base and J by 10 bases, with 8 bases between. This CDR3 comprises 12 residues. CDR3 protein: CASSIGEGPQHF. The CDR3 nucleotides are TGTGCCAGTAGTATAGGGGAGGGTCCCCAGCATTTT.

The gene calls are TRBV29-1 and TRBJ1-1; 7 nucleotides line up with TRBD1. From germline, CDR1 is SQVTM and CDR2 ANQGSEA. The CDR3 spans 14 residues. Trimming at V came to 7 bases and at J to 4 bases, leaving 12 bases not matched to a gene. CDR3 residues: CSATGVAGGTEAFF. The CDR3 coding sequence is TGCAGCGCTACAGGGGTCGCGGGAGGCACTGAAGCTTTCTTT.

The gene calls are TRBV4-3 and TRBJ1-5; D unclear. Germline CDR1 reads LGHNA; CDR2 reads YSLEER. There are 15 residues in the CDR3. The V gene lost 0 bases and the J gene lost 4 bases, with 10 bases spanning the gap. The CDR3 coding sequence is TGCGCCAGCAGCCAAGATATTGTAGTAAATCAGCCCCAGCATTTT. Its translation is CASSQDIVVNQPQHF.

CDR3 nucleotides: TGTGCCTGGAATCGGAGGGCTAGCGGGAGGGCTACTGGCGAGCAGTACTTC. The encoded protein is CAWNRRASGRATGEQYF. This rearrangement joins TRBV30 to TRBJ2-7, with 12 bases matching TRBD2. Trimming at V came to 4 bases and at J to 6 bases, leaving 16 bases not matched to a gene. The CDR3 is 17 amino acids. Germline CDR1 and CDR2: GTSNPN and SVGIG (reference sequence).

CDR3 in amino acids: CASSLQGRGRPEAFF. For the CDR3, the DNA is TGTGCCAGCAGCTTACAGGGCAGGGGGCGTCCTGAAGCTTTCTTT. V usage is TRBV7-2 and J usage is TRBJ1-1; TRBD1 matches at 8 bases. The V and J ends lost 2 bases and 6 bases, in that order; junction bases with no gene match: 8. There are 15 residues in the CDR3. Germline values: CDR1 SGHTA, CDR2 FQGNSA.